What follows describes a single T cell receptor (beta chain). The source of the sample is a study of blood T cell repertoires in COVID-19. Study as a whole: Samples came from the United States, Italy and Spain, spanning acute and convalescent COVID-19. From T cells, B-cell-depleted T cells, or PBMCs came the material, which was cDNA or gDNA.

Libraries were prepared by immunoSEQ multiplex PCR; TCRdb keeps only in-frame clonotypes and omits some of them. The profile shows 70,000 or so clones, more than 75% of them singletons. This sequence was found in a human donor in a cohort sampled during active COVID-19. Source material: peripheral blood.

In DNA form, the CDR3 reads TGTGCCAGCAGCCAAGGGCCACCAACTGGAAACACCATATATTTT. Its protein is CASSQGPPTGNTIYF. The chain uses TRBV14 and TRBJ1-3; D not certain. V was pared by 1 base and J by 2 bases, with 9 bases between. The CDR3 has 15 residues. Looked up from germline, CDR1 is SGHDN and CDR2 is FVKESK.